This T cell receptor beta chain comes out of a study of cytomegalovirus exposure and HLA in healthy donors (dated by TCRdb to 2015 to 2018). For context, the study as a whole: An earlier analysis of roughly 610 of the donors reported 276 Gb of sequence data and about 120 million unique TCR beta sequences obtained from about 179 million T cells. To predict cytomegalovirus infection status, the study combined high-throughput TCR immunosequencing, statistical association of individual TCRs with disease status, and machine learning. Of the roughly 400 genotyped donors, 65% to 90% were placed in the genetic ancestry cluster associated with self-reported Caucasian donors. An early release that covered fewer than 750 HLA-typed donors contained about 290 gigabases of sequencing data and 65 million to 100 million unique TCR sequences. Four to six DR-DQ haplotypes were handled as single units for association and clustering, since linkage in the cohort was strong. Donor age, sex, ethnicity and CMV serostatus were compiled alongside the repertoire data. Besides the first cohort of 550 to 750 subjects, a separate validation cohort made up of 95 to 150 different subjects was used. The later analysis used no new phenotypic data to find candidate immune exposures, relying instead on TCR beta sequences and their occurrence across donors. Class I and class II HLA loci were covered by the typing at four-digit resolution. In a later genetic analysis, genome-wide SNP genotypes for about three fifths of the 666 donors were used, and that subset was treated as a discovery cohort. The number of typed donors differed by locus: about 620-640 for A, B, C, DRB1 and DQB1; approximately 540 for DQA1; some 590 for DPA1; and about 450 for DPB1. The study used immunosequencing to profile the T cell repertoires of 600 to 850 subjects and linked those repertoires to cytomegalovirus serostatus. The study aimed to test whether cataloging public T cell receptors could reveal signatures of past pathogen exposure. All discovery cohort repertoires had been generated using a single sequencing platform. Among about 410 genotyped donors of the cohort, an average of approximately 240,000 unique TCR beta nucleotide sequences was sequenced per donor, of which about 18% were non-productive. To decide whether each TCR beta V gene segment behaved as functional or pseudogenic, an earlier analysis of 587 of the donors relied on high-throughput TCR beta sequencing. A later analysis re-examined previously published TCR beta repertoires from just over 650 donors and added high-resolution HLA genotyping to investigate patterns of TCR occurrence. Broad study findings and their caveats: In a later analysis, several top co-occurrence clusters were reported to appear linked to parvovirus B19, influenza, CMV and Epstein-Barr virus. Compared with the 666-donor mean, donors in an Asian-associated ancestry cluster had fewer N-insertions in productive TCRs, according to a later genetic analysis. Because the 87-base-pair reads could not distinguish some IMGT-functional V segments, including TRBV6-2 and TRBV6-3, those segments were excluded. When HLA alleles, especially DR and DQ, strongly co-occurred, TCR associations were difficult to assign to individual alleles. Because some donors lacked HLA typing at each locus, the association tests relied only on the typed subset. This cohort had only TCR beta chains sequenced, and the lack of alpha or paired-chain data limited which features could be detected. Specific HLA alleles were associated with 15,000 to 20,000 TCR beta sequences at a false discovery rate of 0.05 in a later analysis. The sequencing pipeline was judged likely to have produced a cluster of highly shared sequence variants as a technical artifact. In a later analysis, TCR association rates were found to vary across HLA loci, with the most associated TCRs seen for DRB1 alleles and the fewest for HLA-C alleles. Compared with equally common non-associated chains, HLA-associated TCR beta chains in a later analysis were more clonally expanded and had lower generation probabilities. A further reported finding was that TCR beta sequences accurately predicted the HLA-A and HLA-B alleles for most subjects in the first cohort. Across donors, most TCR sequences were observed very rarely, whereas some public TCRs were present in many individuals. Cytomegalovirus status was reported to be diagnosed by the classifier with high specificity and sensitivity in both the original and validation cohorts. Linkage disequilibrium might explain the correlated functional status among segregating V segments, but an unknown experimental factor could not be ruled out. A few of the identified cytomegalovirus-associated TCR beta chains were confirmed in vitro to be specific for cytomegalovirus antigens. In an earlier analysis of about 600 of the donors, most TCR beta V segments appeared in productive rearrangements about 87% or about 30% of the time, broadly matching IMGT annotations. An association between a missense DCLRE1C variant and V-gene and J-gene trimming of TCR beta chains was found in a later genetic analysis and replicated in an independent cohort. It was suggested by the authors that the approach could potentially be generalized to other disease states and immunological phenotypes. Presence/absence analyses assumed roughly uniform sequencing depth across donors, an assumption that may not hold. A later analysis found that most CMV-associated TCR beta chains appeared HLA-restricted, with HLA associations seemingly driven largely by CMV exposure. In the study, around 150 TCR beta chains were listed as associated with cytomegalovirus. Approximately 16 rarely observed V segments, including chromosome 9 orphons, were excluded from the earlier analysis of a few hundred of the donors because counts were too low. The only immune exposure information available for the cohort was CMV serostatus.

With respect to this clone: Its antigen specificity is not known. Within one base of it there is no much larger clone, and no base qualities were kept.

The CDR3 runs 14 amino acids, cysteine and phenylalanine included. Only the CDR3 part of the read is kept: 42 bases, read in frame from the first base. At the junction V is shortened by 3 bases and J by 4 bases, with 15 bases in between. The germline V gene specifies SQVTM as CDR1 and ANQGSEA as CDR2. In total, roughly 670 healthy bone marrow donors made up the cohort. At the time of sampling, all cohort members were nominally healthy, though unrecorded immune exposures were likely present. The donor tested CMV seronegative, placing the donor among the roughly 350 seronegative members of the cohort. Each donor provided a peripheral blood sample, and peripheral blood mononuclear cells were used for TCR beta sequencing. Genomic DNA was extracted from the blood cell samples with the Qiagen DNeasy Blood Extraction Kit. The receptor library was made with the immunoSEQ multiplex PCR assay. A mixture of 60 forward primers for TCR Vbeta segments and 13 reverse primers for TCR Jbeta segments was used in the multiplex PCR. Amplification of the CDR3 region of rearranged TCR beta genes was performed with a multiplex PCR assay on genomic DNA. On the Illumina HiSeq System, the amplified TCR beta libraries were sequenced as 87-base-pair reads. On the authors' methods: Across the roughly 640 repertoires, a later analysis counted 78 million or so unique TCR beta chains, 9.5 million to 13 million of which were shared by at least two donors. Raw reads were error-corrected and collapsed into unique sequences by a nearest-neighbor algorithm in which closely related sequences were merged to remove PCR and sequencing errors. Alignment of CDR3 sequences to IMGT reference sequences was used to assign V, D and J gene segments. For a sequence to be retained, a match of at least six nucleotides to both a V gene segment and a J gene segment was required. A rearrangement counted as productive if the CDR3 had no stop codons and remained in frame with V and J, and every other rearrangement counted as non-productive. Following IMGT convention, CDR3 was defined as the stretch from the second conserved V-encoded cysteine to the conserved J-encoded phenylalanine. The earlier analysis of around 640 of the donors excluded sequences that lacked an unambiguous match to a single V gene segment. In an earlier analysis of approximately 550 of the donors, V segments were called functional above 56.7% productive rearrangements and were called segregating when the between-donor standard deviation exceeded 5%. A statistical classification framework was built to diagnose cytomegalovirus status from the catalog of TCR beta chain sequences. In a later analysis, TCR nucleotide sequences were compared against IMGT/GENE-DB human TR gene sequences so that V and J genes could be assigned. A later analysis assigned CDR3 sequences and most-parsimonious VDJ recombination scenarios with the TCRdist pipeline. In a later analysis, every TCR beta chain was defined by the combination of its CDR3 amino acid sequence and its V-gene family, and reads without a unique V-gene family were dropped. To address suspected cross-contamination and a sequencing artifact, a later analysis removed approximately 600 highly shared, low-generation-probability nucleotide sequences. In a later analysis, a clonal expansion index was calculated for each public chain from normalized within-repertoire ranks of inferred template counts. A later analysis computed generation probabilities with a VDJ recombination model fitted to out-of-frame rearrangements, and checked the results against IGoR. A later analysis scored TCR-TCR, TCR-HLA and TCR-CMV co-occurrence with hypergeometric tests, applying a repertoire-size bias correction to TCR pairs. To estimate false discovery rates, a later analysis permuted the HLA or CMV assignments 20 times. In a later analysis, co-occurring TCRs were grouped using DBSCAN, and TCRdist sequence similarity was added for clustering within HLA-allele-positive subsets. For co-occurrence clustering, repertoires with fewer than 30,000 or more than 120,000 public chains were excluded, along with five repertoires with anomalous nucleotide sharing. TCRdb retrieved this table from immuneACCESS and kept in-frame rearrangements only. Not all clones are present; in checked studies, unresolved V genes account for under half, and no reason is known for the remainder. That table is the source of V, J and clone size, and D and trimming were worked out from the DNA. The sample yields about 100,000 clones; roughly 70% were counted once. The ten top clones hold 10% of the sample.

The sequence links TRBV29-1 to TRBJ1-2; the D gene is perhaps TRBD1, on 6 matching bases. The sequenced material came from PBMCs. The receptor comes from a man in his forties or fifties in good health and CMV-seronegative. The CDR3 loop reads CSVDLRQDSYGYTF. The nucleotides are TGCAGCGTTGACCTTAGACAGGACTCCTATGGCTACACCTTC.